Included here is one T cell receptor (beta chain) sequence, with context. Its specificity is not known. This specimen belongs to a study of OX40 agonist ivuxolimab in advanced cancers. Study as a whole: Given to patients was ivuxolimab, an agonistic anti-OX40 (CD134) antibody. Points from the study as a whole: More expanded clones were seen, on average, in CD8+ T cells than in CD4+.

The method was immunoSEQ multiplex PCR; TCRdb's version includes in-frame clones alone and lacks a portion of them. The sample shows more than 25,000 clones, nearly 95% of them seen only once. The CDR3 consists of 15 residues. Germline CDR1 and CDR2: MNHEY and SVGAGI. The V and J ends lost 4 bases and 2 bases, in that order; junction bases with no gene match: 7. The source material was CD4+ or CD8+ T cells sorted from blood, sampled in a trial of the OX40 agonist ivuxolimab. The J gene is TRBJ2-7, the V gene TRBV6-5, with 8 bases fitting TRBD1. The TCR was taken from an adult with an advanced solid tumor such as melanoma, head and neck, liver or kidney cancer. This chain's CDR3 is CASSSSPDRAYEQYF. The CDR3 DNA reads TGTGCCAGCAGTTCCTCTCCGGACAGGGCCTACGAGCAGTACTTC.